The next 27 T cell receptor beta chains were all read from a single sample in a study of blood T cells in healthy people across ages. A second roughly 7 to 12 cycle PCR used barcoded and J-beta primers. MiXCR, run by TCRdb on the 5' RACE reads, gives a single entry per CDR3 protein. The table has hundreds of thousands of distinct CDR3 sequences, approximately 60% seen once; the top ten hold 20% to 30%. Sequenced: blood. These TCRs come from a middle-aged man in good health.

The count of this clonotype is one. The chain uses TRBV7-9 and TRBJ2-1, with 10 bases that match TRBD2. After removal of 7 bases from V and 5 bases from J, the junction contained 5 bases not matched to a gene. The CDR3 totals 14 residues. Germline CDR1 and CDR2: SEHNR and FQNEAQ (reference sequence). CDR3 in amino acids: CASIERGGNNEQFF. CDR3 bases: TGTGCCAGCATTGAGCGGGGGGGCAACAATGAGCAGTTCTTC.

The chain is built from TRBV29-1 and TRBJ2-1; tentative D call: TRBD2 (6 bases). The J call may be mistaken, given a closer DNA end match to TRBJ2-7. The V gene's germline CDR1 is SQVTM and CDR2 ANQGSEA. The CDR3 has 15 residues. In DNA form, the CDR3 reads TGCAGCGTTGAAGGGCAGGGAGGCTTCTACAATGAGCAGTACTTC. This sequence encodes CSVEGQGGFYNEQYF.

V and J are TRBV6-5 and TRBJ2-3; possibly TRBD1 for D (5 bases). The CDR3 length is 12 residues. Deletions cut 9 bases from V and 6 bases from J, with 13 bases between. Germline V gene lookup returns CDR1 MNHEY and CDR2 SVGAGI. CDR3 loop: CARALPGDTQYF. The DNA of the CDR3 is TGTGCCAGAGCATTACCAGGGGATACGCAGTATTTT.

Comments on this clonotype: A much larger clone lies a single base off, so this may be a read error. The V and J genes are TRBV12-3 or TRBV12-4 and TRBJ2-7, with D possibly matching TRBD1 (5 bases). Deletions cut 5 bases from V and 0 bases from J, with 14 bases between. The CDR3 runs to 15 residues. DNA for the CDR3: TGTGCCAGCAGTCCTGGACATGTTCTCTCCTACGAGCAGTACTTC. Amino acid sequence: CASSPGHVLSYEQYF.

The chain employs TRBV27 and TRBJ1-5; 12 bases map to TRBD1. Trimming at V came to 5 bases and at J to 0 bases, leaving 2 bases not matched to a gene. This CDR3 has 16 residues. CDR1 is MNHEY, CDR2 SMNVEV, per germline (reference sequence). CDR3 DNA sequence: TGTGCCAGCAGTCGGGACAGGGGGCATAGCAATCAGCCCCAGCATTTT. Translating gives CASSRDRGHSNQPQHF.

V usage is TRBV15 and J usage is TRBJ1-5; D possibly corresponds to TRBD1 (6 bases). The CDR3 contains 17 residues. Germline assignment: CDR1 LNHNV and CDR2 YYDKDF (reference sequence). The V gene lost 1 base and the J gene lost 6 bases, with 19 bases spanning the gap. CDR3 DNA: TGTGCCACCAGCAGAGCCCCCAACCGGGGGCTAGGTCAGCCCCAGCATTTT. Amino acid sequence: CATSRAPNRGLGQPQHF. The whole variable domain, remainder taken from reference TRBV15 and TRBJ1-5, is DAMVIQNPRYQVTQFGKPVTLSCSQTLNHNVMYWYQQKSSQAPKLLFHYYDKDFNNEADTPDNFQSRRPNTSFCFLDIRSPGLGDTAMYLCATSRAPNRGLGQPQHFGDGTRLSIL.

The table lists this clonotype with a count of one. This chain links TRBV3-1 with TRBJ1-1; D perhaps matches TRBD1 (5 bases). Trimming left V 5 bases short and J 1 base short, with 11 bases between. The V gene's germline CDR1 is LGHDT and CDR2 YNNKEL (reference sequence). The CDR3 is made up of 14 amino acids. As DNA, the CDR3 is TGTGCCAGCAGCAAGGGGACCCGGAACACTGAAGCTTTCTTT. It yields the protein CASSKGTRNTEAFF. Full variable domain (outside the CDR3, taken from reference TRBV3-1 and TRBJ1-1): DTAVSQTPKYLVTQMGNDKSIKCEQNLGHDTMYWYKQDSKKFLKIMFSYNNKELIINETVPNRFSPKSPDKAHLNLHINSLELGDSAVYFCASSKGTRNTEAFFGQGTRLTVV.

The CDR3 loop reads CSASAWAGGTNEKLFF. In DNA, the CDR3 is TGCAGTGCTAGTGCATGGGCAGGGGGCACTAATGAAAAACTGTTTTTT. This chain links TRBV20-1 with TRBJ1-4; 8 nucleotides match TRBD1. The CDR3 loop spans 16 amino acids. The germline gives CDR1 DFQATT, CDR2 SNEGSKA (reference sequence). V lost 3 bases to trimming and J lost 2 bases; unmatched junction nucleotides: 8.

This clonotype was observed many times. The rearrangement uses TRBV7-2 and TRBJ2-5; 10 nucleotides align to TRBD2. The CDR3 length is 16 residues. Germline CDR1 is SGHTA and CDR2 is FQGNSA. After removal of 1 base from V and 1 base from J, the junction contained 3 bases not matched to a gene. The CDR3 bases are TGTGCCAGCAGCTTAGAACTAGCGGGGAGCCAAGAGACCCAGTACTTC. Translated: CASSLELAGSQETQYF.

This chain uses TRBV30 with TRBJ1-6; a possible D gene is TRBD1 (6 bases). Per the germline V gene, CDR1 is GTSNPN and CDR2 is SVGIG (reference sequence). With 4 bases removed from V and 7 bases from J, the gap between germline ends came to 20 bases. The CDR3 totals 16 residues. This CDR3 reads CAWTTAGRGRNSPLHF. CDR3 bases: TGTGCCTGGACAACAGCGGGAAGGGGGAGAAATTCACCCCTCCACTTT.

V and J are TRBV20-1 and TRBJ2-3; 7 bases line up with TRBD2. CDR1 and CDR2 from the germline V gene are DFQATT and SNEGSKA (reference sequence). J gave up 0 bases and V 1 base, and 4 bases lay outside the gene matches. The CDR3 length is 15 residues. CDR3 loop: CSARVGAGSTDTQYF. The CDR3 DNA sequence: TGCAGTGCTAGAGTCGGAGCGGGGAGCACAGATACGCAGTATTTT.

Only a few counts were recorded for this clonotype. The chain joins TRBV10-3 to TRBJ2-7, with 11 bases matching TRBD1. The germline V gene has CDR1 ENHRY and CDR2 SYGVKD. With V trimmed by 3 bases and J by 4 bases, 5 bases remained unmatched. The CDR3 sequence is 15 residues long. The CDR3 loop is CAISEGGQGAYEQYF. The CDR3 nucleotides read TGTGCCATCAGTGAAGGAGGACAGGGGGCGTACGAGCAGTACTTC.

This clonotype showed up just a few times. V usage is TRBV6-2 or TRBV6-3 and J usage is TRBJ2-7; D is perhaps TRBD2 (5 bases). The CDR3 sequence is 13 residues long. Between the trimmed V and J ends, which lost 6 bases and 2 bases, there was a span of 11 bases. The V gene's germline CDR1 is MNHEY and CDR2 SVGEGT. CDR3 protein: CASRRAAPYEQYF. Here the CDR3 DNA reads TGTGCCAGCAGGCGAGCGGCCCCCTACGAGCAGTACTTC.

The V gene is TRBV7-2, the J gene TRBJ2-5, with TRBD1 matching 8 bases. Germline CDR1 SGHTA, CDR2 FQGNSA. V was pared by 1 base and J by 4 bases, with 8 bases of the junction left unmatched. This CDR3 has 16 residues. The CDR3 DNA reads TGTGCCAGCAGCTTAGTTAACAGGGGGTCGGGAGAGACCCAGTACTTC. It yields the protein CASSLVNRGSGETQYF. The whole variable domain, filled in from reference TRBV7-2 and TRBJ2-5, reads GAGVSQSPSNKVTEKGKDVELRCDPISGHTALYWYRQSLGQGLEFLIYFQGNSAPDKSGLPSDRFSAERTGGSVSTLTIQRTQQEDSAVYLCASSLVNRGSGETQYFGPGTRLLVL.

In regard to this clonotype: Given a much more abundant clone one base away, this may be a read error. The DNA of the CDR3 is TGCAGTGTGCATCCCAACTATGGCTACACCTTC. Translating it yields CSVHPNYGYTF. This sequence joins TRBV20-1 and TRBJ1-2; D unclear. Trimming removed 7 bases from V and 2 bases from J, with 8 bases in between. Germline V gene lookup returns CDR1 DFQATT and CDR2 SNEGSKA (reference sequence). CDR3 length: 11 residues.

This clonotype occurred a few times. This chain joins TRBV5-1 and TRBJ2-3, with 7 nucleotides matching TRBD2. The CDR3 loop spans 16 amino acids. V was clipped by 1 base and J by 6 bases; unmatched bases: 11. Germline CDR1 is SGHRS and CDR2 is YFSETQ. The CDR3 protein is CASSLSPGGNGDTQYF. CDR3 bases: TGCGCCAGCAGCTTGTCGCCGGGAGGCAACGGGGATACGCAGTATTTT.

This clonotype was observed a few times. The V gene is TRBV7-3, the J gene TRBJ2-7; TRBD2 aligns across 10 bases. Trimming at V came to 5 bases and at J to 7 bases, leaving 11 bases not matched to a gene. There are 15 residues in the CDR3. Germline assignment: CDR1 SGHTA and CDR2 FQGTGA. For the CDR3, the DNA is TGTGCCAGCAGCCCGTATCTAGCGGGAGTTGGAGAGCAGTACTTC. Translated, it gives CASSPYLAGVGEQYF.

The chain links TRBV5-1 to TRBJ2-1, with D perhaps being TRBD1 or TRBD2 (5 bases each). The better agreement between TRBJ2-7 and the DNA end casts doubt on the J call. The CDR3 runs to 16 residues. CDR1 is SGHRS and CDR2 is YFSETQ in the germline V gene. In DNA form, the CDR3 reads TGCGCCAGCAGATGGAAGACAGCAGAAGAGGGCTACGAGCAGTACTTC. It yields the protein CASRWKTAEEGYEQYF.

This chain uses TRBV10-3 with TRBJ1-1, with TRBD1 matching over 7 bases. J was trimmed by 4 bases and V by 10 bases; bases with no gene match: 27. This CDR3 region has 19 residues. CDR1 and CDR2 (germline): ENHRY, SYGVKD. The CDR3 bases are TGTGCCAACGGCGGATTCATCGGACAGGCCCTACTACATTGCACTGAAGCTTTCTTT. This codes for CANGGFIGQALLHCTEAFF.

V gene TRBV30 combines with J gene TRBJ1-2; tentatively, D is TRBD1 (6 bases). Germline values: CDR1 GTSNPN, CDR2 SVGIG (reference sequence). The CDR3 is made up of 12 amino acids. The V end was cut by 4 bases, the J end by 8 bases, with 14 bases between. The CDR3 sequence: CAWTTGSRGYTF. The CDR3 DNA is TGTGCCTGGACCACAGGGAGCCGCGGCTACACCTTC.

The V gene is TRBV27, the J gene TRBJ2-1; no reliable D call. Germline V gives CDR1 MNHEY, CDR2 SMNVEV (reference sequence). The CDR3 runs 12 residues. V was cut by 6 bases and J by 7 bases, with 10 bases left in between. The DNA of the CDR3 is TGTGCCAGCAGCCCCACACGGAATGAGCAGTTCTTC. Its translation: CASSPTRNEQFF.

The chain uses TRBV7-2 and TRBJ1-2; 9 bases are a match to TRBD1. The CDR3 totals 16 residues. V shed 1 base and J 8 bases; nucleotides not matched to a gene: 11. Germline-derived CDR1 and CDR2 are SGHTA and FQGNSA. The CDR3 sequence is CASSLGAGQGPHGYTF. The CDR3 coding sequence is TGTGCCAGCAGCTTAGGGGCGGGACAGGGCCCCCACGGCTACACCTTC. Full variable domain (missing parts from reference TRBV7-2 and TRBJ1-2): GAGVSQSPSNKVTEKGKDVELRCDPISGHTALYWYRQSLGQGLEFLIYFQGNSAPDKSGLPSDRFSAERTGGSVSTLTIQRTQQEDSAVYLCASSLGAGQGPHGYTFGSGTRLTVV.

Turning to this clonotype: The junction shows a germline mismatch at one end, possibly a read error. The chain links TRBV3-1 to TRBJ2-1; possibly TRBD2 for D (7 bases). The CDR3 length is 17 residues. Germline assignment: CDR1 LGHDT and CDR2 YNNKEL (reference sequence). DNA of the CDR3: TGTGCCAGCGGATCGACGGGGGGCGAAGCGTCGTACAATGTGCAGTTCTTC. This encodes CASGSTGGEASYNVQFF.

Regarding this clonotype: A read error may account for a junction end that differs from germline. CDR3 sequence: CASSPLDNSPLHF. CDR3 coding DNA: TGCGCCAGCAGCCCTCTGGATAATTCACCCCTCCACTTT. The chain uses TRBV18 and TRBJ1-6; D not certain. The germline V gene has CDR1 KGHSH and CDR2 LQKENI. The CDR3 loop spans 13 amino acids.

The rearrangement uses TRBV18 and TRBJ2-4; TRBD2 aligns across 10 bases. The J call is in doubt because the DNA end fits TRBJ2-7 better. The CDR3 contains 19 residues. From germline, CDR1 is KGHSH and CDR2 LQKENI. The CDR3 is CASSPQTSGGARGHSEQYF. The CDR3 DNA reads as TGTGCCAGCTCACCCCAAACCAGCGGGGGGGCCCGGGGGCACAGCGAGCAGTACTTC.

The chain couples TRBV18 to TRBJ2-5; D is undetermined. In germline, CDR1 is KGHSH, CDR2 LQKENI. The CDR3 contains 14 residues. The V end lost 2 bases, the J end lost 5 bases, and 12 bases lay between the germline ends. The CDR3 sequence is CASSPGSSTETQYF. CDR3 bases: TGTGCCAGCTCACCAGGCAGCTCGACGGAGACCCAGTACTTC.

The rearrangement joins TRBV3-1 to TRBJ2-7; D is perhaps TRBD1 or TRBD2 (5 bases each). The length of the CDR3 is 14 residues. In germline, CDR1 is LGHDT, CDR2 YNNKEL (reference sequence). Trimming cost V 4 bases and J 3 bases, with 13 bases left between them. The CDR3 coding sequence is TGTGCCAGCAGCCCGGGACGATCCCACTACGAGCAGTACTTC. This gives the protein CASSPGRSHYEQYF.